The 32 T cell receptor beta chains reported below all come from one sample, sequenced in a study of cytomegalovirus exposure and HLA in healthy donors. In the PCR, 60 Vbeta and 13 Jbeta primers were used. The method was immunoSEQ multiplex PCR; TCRdb's version includes in-frame clones alone and lacks a portion of them. The sample records over 70,000 clones, about four fifths being singletons. The specimen sequenced was PBMCs. Receptors originate from a man over 45 in good health and CMV-seropositive.

The CDR3, as DNA: TGTGCCACTTCCGCCGTGGCTAGCGGTAGCACAGATACGCAGTATTTT. Translated: CATSAVASGSTDTQYF. V and J are TRBV5-6 and TRBJ2-3; TRBD2 aligns across 7 bases. The CDR3 loop spans 16 amino acids. J gave up 0 bases and V 9 bases, and 13 bases lay outside the gene matches. The germline CDR1 and CDR2 sequences are SGHDT and YYEEEE.

The CDR3 sequence is CASFRDSSKYEQYF. DNA of the CDR3: TGTGCCAGCTTCCGGGACAGTTCTAAGTACGAGCAGTACTTC. The chain is built from TRBV2 and TRBJ2-7, with 7 bases lining up with TRBD1. The CDR3 consists of 14 residues. V shed 8 bases and J 4 bases; nucleotides not matched to a gene: 11. CDR1 and CDR2 (germline): SNHLY, FYNNEI.

The rearrangement uses TRBV18 and TRBJ2-7; 9 bases align to TRBD2. From germline, CDR1 is KGHSH and CDR2 LQKENI. V shed 5 bases, J shed 6 bases, and the junction held 11 bases outside the gene matches. This CDR3 is built from 15 residues. DNA of the CDR3: TGTGCCAGCTCAAAGGGACTAGCAAGTTTCGGCGAGCAGTACTTC. The encoded protein is CASSKGLASFGEQYF.

In its sample, this clone was seen once. The CDR3 DNA reads as TGTGCCAGCAGCTCCCTACTAGCGGATACAGATACGCAGTATTTT. Protein sequence: CASSSLLADTDTQYF. The chain joins TRBV7-2 to TRBJ2-3; 8 nucleotides agree with TRBD2. V dropped 4 bases and J dropped 3; count of bases not matched to a gene: 6. Germline values: CDR1 SGHTA, CDR2 FQGNSA. The CDR3 has 15 residues.

The chain recombines TRBV5-8 with TRBJ2-3; perhaps TRBD1 as D (5 bases). V was cut by 0 bases and J by 7 bases, with 6 bases left in between. This CDR3 region has 12 residues. Germline lookup yields CDR1 SGHTS and CDR2 YDEGEE. This chain's CDR3 is CASSLGQNTQYF. CDR3 in DNA: TGTGCCAGCAGCTTGGGACAGAATACGCAGTATTTT. Filled out from reference TRBV5-8 and TRBJ2-3, the complete variable domain reads EAGVTQSPTHLIKTRGQQATLRCSPISGHTSVYWYQQALGLGLQFLLWYDEGEERNRGNFPPRFSGRQFPNYSSELNVNALELEDSALYLCASSLGQNTQYFGPGTRLTVL.

The V and J genes are TRBV7-6 and TRBJ2-3, with 12 bases lining up with TRBD2. CDR1 SGHVS and CDR2 FNYEAQ come from the germline V gene. The V and J ends lost 4 bases and 4 bases, in that order; junction bases with no gene match: 6. The CDR3 covers 16 residues. The CDR3 DNA sequence: TGTGCCAGCAGCTCACGACTAGCGGGGGTCCCAGATACGCAGTATTTT. Translating it yields CASSSRLAGVPDTQYF.

V gene TRBV6-5 combines with J gene TRBJ2-7; D possibly corresponds to TRBD1 (5 bases). Per germline, CDR1 MNHEY and CDR2 SVGAGI. The CDR3 spans 13 residues. V lost 5 bases, J lost 3 bases, and 11 bases lay in between. CDR3 nucleotides: TGTGCCAGCAGTGTTGCAGGGAACTACGAGCAGTACTTC. Its protein is CASSVAGNYEQYF.

The chain couples TRBV10-3 to TRBJ1-2, with a possible D match to TRBD1 (6 bases). This CDR3 is built from 13 residues. Germline V lookup: CDR1 ENHRY, CDR2 SYGVKD. V shed 4 bases and J shed 5 bases, with 11 bases lying between them. The CDR3 DNA reads as TGTGCCATCAGTGGAGGACAGCCTTATGGCTACACCTTC. It yields the protein CAISGGQPYGYTF.

The V gene is TRBV7-2, the J gene TRBJ2-5, with a weak D call TRBD2 (6 bases). This CDR3 contains 16 residues. V shed 5 bases and J shed 5 bases, with 21 bases lying between them. The germline V gene encodes CDR1 SGHTA and CDR2 FQGNSA. CDR3 region: CASSLYIGGGGETQYF. In nucleotides, the CDR3 is TGTGCCAGCAGCCTTTACATTGGGGGAGGTGGGGAGACCCAGTACTTC. Based on the CDR3 plus reference TRBV7-2 and TRBJ2-5, the full variable domain is GAGVSQSPSNKVTEKGKDVELRCDPISGHTALYWYRQSLGQGLEFLIYFQGNSAPDKSGLPSDRFSAERTGGSVSTLTIQRTQQEDSAVYLCASSLYIGGGGETQYFGPGTRLLVL.

The V and J genes are TRBV9 and TRBJ2-2, with 10 bases that match TRBD2. The germline gives CDR1 SGDLS, CDR2 YYNGEE. CDR3 length: 17 amino acids. With 7 bases clipped from V and 0 bases from J, the junction kept 9 bases outside the gene matches. CDR3 amino acids: CASSLFTSGTNTGELFF. The DNA for the CDR3 is TGTGCCAGCTCCCTTTTTACTAGCGGGACGAACACCGGGGAGCTGTTTTTT.

The rearrangement links TRBV12-5 to TRBJ2-7; D not resolved. The germline V gene encodes CDR1 LGHNT and CDR2 FRNRAP. This CDR3 has 16 amino acids. V was trimmed by 4 bases and J by 0 bases, leaving 16 bases between them. CDR3 coding DNA: TGTGCTAGTGGTTCGGTGTTTCTAACCCGCTCCTACGAGCAGTACTTC. Its protein is CASGSVFLTRSYEQYF. Full variable domain (remainder filled in from reference TRBV12-5 and TRBJ2-7): DARVTQTPRHKVTEMGQEVTMRCQPILGHNTVFWYRQTMMQGLELLAYFRNRAPLDDSGMPKDRFSAEMPDATLATLKIQPSEPRDSAVYFCASGSVFLTRSYEQYFGPGTRLTVT.

J is TRBJ1-5 and V is TRBV2, with a weak D call TRBD1 (6 bases). The V end lost 4 bases, the J end lost 6 bases, and 16 bases lay between the germline ends. CDR3 size: 15 residues. Per germline, CDR1 SNHLY and CDR2 FYNNEI. CDR3 sequence: CASSGAGGTGQPQHF. The CDR3, as DNA: TGTGCCAGCAGTGGGGCGGGGGGCACAGGTCAGCCCCAGCATTTT. Variable domain in full (rest from reference TRBV2 and TRBJ1-5): EPEVTQTPSHQVTQMGQEVILRCVPISNHLYFYWYRQILGQKVEFLVSFYNNEISEKSEIFDDQFSVERPDGSNFTLKIRSTKLEDSAMYFCASSGAGGTGQPQHFGDGTRLSIL.

About this clone itself: One end of the junction fails to match germline, which may point to a read error. The chain carries TRBV7-9 and TRBJ2-5; 11 bases align to TRBD2. The CDR3 is 16 residues long. CDR1 SEHNR and CDR2 FQNEAQ come from the germline V gene (reference sequence). The chain's CDR3 is CSSSLGVAGGVETQYF. CDR3 nucleotides: TGTTCCAGCAGCTTAGGTGTAGCGGGAGGGGTAGAGACCCAGTACTTC.

CDR3 sequence reads: CASSPIDRAAFF. The CDR3 region has the DNA TGTGCCAGCAGCCCTATCGACAGGGCAGCTTTCTTT. The gene calls are TRBV11-2 and TRBJ1-1; 7 bases are shared with TRBD1. There are 12 residues in the CDR3. Germline values: CDR1 SGHAT, CDR2 FQNNGV. Trimming removed 5 bases from V and 10 bases from J; junction bases left unmatched: 7.

This sequence joins TRBV7-2 and TRBJ1-4; 9 bases align to TRBD1. Trimming cost V 6 bases and J 6 bases; bases outside gene matches: 5. From germline, CDR1 is SGHTA and CDR2 FQGNSA. The CDR3 extends over 14 amino acids. The CDR3 sequence: CASRKQGADEKLFF. CDR3 bases: TGTGCCAGCAGAAAACAGGGGGCGGATGAAAAACTGTTTTTT.

The chain recombines TRBV19 with TRBJ2-4, with D perhaps TRBD1 (6 bases). Trimming removed 1 base from V and 5 bases from J, with 12 bases in between. The CDR3 extends over 15 amino acids. Germline V CDR1 and CDR2: LNHDA, SQIVND (reference sequence). CDR3 sequence (DNA): TGTGCCAGTAGTATAGGTAGGGGGTCACAAAACATTCAGTACTTC. Translation: CASSIGRGSQNIQYF. The full variable domain, completed using reference TRBV19 and TRBJ2-4, is DGGITQSPKYLFRKEGQNVTLSCEQNLNHDAMYWYRQDPGQGLRLIYYSQIVNDFQKGDIAEGYSVSREKKESFPLTVTSAQKNPTAFYLCASSIGRGSQNIQYFGAGTRLSVL.

The V call is TRBV9, the J call TRBJ2-4; 8 bases map to TRBD2. The V gene's germline CDR1 is SGDLS and CDR2 YYNGEE. This CDR3 is built from 15 residues. After removal of 2 bases from V and 3 bases from J, the junction contained 4 bases not matched to a gene. The CDR3: CASSVPGTSKNIQYF. CDR3 bases: TGTGCCAGCAGCGTTCCAGGGACTAGCAAAAACATTCAGTACTTC. The complete variable domain, with remaining parts taken from reference TRBV9 and TRBJ2-4, reads DSGVTQTPKHLITATGQRVTLRCSPRSGDLSVYWYQQSLDQGLQFLIQYYNGEERAKGNILERFSAQQFPDLHSELNLSSLELGDSALYFCASSVPGTSKNIQYFGAGTRLSVL.

The chain is built from TRBV5-6 and TRBJ2-7; possibly TRBD1 for D (6 bases). Germline V gene data show CDR1 as SGHDT and CDR2 as YYEEEE. V lost 2 bases, J lost 3 bases, and 9 bases lay in between. The CDR3 contains 13 residues. The CDR3 is CASSFVDSYEQYF. In DNA, the CDR3 is TGTGCCAGCAGCTTCGTGGACAGCTACGAGCAGTACTTC.

The CDR3 nucleotides read TGTGCCAGCAGCCCCCCGGGTCTTCGCTCTGGAAACACCATATATTTT. Its translation is CASSPPGLRSGNTIYF. The rearrangement joins TRBV7-9 to TRBJ1-3; D remains unclear. Germline CDR1 is SEHNR and CDR2 is FQNEAQ (reference sequence). There are 16 residues in the CDR3. Deletions cut 5 bases from V and 0 bases from J, with 14 bases between.

The chain carries TRBV9 and TRBJ1-1, with D unclear. V shed 1 base and J shed 3 bases, with 13 bases lying between them. This CDR3 spans 15 amino acids. Germline CDR1 is SGDLS and CDR2 is YYNGEE. The CDR3 loop is CASSVTHGYDTEAFF. CDR3 DNA sequence: TGTGCCAGCAGCGTAACGCACGGGTACGACACTGAAGCTTTCTTT.

The V and J genes are TRBV2 and TRBJ1-2; 7 positions match TRBD1. This CDR3 comprises 13 residues. CDR1 SNHLY and CDR2 FYNNEI come from the germline V gene. Trimming cost V 6 bases and J 6 bases; bases outside gene matches: 7. The CDR3 is CASRPTGTNGYTF. The CDR3 DNA is TGTGCCAGCAGACCGACAGGGACGAATGGCTACACCTTC. Variable domain in full (rest from reference TRBV2 and TRBJ1-2): EPEVTQTPSHQVTQMGQEVILRCVPISNHLYFYWYRQILGQKVEFLVSFYNNEISEKSEIFDDQFSVERPDGSNFTLKIRSTKLEDSAMYFCASRPTGTNGYTFGSGTRLTVV.

V gene TRBV2 combines with J gene TRBJ2-5; D might be TRBD1 (6 bases). CDR1 and CDR2 from the germline V gene are SNHLY and FYNNEI. V was cut by 6 bases and J by 1 base, with 9 bases left in between. The CDR3 is made up of 13 amino acids. The CDR3 region is CASRGTSQETQYF. The CDR3 DNA reads as TGTGCCAGCAGAGGGACATCCCAAGAGACCCAGTACTTC.

J is TRBJ1-3 and V is TRBV5-1; 10 bases fit TRBD1. The junction had 9 bases not matched to a gene; V was cut back by 3 bases and J by 0 bases. Germline V gene sequence: CDR1 SGHRS, CDR2 YFSETQ. The CDR3 is 18 residues long. CDR3 DNA sequence: TGCGCCAGCAGCTCCGGGACAGGGGAACTCCGCTCTGGAAACACCATATATTTT. Translated: CASSSGTGELRSGNTIYF.

A word on this clone: The junction departs from germline at one end; a sequencing error may be responsible. V gene TRBV27 combines with J gene TRBJ2-6, with D possibly TRBD1 on 5 matching bases. CDR1 and CDR2 (germline): MNHEY, SMNVEV (reference sequence). The CDR3 is made up of 14 amino acids. The CDR3 here is CASSLRSGANGLTF. In nucleotides, the CDR3 is TGTGCCAGCAGTTTAAGGTCTGGGGCCAACGGCCTGACTTTC.

The genes are TRBV29-1 and TRBJ2-1; D might be TRBD2 (6 bases). V was shortened by 3 bases and J by 7 bases, with 13 bases between the two germline ends. The germline V gene encodes CDR1 SQVTM and CDR2 ANQGSEA. CDR3 length: 13 amino acids. This CDR3 reads CSVDPARGNEQFF. The CDR3, as DNA: TGCAGCGTTGACCCCGCCCGGGGGAATGAGCAGTTCTTC.

V gene TRBV27 combines with J gene TRBJ2-1, with 10 positions matching TRBD2. CDR1 is MNHEY, CDR2 SMNVEV, per germline (reference sequence). V gave up 6 bases and J gave up 4 bases; unmatched junction bases: 3. This CDR3 is 14 amino acids long. The CDR3 protein is CASRGTSEYNEQFF. The CDR3 bases are TGTGCCAGCAGAGGGACTAGCGAATACAATGAGCAGTTCTTC.

This clone occurred once. The genes are TRBV29-1 and TRBJ1-1; 9 nucleotides line up with TRBD1. The V segment lost 6 bases and the J segment 6 bases; nucleotides outside the gene matches: 2. The CDR3 spans 11 residues. Germline V gene data show CDR1 as SQVTM and CDR2 as ANQGSEA. The CDR3 here is CSVTGGAEAFF. The CDR3 DNA follows: TGCAGCGTAACAGGGGGCGCTGAAGCTTTCTTT. The complete variable domain, with remaining parts taken from reference TRBV29-1 and TRBJ1-1, reads SAVISQKPSRDICQRGTSLTIQCQVDSQVTMMFWYRQQPGQSLTLIATANQGSEATYESGFVIDKFPISRPNLTFSTLTVSNMSPEDSSIYLCSVTGGAEAFFGQGTRLTVV.

Remarks on this clone: Within the sample, other DNA sequences also encode this same CDR3. The chain couples TRBV5-4 to TRBJ2-7, with 14 nucleotides matching TRBD2. In germline, CDR1 is SGHNT, CDR2 YYREEE (reference sequence). This CDR3 spans 15 amino acids. Trimming at V came to 3 bases and at J to 3 bases, leaving 2 bases not matched to a gene. The CDR3 region has the DNA TGTGCCAGCAGCTCTGGACTAGCGGGGGGCTACGAGCAGTACTTC. It translates to CASSSGLAGGYEQYF.

This clone was picked up one time. This rearrangement joins TRBV5-6 to TRBJ2-1; D might be TRBD2 (5 bases). The germline CDR1 and CDR2 sequences are SGHDT and YYEEEE. V lost 2 bases to trimming and J lost 4 bases, with 10 bases between them. The CDR3 has 14 amino acids. The CDR3 here is CASSLSGKYNEQFF. The CDR3 coding sequence is TGTGCCAGCAGCTTAAGCGGAAAGTACAATGAGCAGTTCTTC.

The table lists this clone with a few counts. The V and J genes are TRBV19 and TRBJ2-3; no clear D. CDR3 size: 15 residues. V dropped 7 bases and J dropped 2 bases, with 16 bases sitting between them. Germline CDR1 is LNHDA and CDR2 is SQIVND (reference sequence). This chain's CDR3 is CASMSKTRITDTQYF. DNA for the CDR3: TGTGCCAGTATGTCCAAAACGAGGATCACAGATACGCAGTATTTT.

The chain joins TRBV7-6 to TRBJ1-3; possible D gene TRBD1, 6 bases. Trimming took 5 bases from V and 4 from J, leaving 15 bases between them. The germline CDR1 and CDR2 sequences are SGHVS and FNYEAQ. CDR3 length: 15 residues. In DNA, the CDR3 is TGTGCCAGCAGCCTAAACAGGGTGTCAGGAAACACCATATATTTT. Its translation: CASSLNRVSGNTIYF.

Here the CDR3 reads CAISASGGGTDTQYF. For the CDR3, the DNA is TGTGCCATCAGTGCCAGCGGAGGCGGCACAGATACGCAGTATTTT. The rearrangement uses TRBV10-3 and TRBJ2-3, with D possibly being TRBD2 (5 bases). There are 15 residues in the CDR3. V was cut by 4 bases and J by 1 base, with 12 bases left in between. The germline gives CDR1 ENHRY, CDR2 SYGVKD.